The source of this TCR beta chain is a study of T cells in Graves' hyperthyroidism and ophthalmopathy. Broader study findings: Ophthalmopathy was separated from stable hyperthyroidism by a 13 V-J model.

TCR beta CDR3 region amplification was performed from RNA transcripts. First-round RT-PCR of the TCR CDR3 relied on the HTBI primer set. Via MiXCR, TCRdb re-called the multiplex PCR reads, giving one row per CDR3 protein. This sample has hundreds of thousands of distinct CDR3 sequences; under 20% occur once, and the top ten carry over 15%. This clonotype was observed a few times. Antigen specificity is unknown. In germline, CDR1 is LNHDA, CDR2 SQIVND (reference sequence). With 3 bases removed from V and 6 bases from J, the gap between germline ends came to 14 bases. The CDR3 consists of 14 residues. This TCR came from a woman between 45 and 65 years old with Graves' hyperthyroidism that later progressed to Graves' ophthalmopathy. The gene calls are TRBV19 and TRBJ1-2; D is unresolved. Sequenced material: blood. The CDR3 DNA reads TGTGCCAGTAGTATCCCTTTTCCGGAGGATGGCTACACCTTC. Its protein is CASSIPFPEDGYTF.